This paragraph covers one TCR beta chain sequence. These data belong to a study of cytomegalovirus exposure and HLA in healthy donors. Per the germline V gene, CDR1 is SSHAT and CDR2 is FNYEAQ (reference sequence). Trimming took 0 bases from V and 2 from J, leaving 17 bases between them. The CDR3 is 18 amino acids. Vbeta (60) and Jbeta (13) primers were used in the PCR. Clones were read by immunoSEQ multiplex PCR, and TCRdb kept only the in-frame ones, dropping some. The table includes approximately 150,000 clones, 75% detected once. The sequenced sample consisted of PBMCs. The TCR comes from a male donor in good health and CMV-seronegative. The J gene is TRBJ1-3, the V gene TRBV7-7, with unresolved D. CDR3 region: CASSLALVRRKPGNTIYF. For the CDR3, the DNA is TGTGCCAGCAGCTTAGCGCTAGTGAGGAGAAAACCTGGAAACACCATATATTTT.